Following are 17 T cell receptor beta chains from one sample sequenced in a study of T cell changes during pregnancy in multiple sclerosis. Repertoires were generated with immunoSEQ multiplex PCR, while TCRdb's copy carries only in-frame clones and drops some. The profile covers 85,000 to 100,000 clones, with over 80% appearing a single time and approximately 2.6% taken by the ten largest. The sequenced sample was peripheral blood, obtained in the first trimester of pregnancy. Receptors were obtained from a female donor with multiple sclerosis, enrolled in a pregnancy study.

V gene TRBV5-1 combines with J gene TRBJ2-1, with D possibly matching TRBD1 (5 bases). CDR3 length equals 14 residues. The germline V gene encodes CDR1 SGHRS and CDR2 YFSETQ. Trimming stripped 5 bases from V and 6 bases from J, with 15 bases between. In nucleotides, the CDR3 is TGCGCCAGCAGGAGTGGACAACCCCTCAATGAGCAGTTCTTC. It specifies CASRSGQPLNEQFF.

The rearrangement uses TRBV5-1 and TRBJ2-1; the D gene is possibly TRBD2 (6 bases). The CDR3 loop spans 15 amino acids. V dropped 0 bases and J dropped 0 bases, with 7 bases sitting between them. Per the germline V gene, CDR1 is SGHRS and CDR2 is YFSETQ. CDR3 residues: CASSLETSSYNEQFF. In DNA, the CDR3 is TGCGCCAGCAGCTTGGAGACTAGCTCCTACAATGAGCAGTTCTTC.

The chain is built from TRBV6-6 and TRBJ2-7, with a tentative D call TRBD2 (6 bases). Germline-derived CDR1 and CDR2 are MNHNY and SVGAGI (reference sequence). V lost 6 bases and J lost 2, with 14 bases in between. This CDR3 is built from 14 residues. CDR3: CASSPGWGAYEQYF. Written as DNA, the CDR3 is TGTGCCAGCAGCCCCGGGTGGGGGGCCTACGAGCAGTACTTC.

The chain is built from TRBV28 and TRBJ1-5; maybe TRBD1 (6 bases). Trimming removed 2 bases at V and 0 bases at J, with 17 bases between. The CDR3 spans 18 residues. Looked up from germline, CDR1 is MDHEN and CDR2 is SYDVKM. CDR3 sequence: CASSLGSGARDSNQPQHF. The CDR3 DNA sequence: TGTGCCAGCAGTTTAGGTTCAGGGGCGAGAGATAGCAATCAGCCCCAGCATTTT. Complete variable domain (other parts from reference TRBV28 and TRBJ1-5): DVKVTQSSRYLVKRTGEKVFLECVQDMDHENMFWYRQDPGLGLRLIYFSYDVKMKEKGDIPEGYSVSREKKERFSLILESASTNQTSMYLCASSLGSGARDSNQPQHFGDGTRLSIL.

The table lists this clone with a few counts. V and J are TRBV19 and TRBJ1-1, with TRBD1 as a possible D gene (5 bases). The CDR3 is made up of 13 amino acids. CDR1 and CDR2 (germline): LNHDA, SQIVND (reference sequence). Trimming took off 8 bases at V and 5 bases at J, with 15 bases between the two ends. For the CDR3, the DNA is TGTGCCAGTTCGGGCCCAGGGCGGACTGAAGCTTTCTTT. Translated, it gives CASSGPGRTEAFF.

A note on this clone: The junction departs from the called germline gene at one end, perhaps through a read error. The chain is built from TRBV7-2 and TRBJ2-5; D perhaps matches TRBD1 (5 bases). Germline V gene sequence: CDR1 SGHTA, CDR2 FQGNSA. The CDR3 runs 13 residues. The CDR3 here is CASSIARGETQYF. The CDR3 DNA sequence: TGTGCCAGCAGCATAGCTAGGGGCGAGACCCAGTACTTC.

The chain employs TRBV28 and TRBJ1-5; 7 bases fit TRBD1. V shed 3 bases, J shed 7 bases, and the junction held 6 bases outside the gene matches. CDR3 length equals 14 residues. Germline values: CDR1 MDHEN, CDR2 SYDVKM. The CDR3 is CASSLSGTAQPQHF. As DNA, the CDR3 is TGTGCCAGCAGTTTGTCCGGGACAGCCCAGCCCCAGCATTTT.

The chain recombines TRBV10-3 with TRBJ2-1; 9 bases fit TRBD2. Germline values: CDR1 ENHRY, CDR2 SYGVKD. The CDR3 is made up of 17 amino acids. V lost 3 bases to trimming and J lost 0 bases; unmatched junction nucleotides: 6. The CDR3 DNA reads TGTGCCATCAGTGAATACATGACTAGCGGCTCCTACAATGAGCAGTTCTTC. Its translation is CAISEYMTSGSYNEQFF.

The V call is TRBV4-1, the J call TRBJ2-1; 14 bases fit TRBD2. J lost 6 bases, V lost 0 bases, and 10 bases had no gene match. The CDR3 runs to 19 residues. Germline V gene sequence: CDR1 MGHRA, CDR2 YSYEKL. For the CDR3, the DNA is TGCGCCAGCAGCCAAGATGAGGTAGGTGGGACTAGCGGGAGCAATGAGCAGTTCTTC. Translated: CASSQDEVGGTSGSNEQFF.

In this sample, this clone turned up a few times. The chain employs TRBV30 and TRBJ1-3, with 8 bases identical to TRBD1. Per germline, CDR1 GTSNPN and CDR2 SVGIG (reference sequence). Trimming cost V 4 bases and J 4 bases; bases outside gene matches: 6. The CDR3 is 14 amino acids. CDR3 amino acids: CAWNQGAGGNTIYF. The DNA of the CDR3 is TGTGCCTGGAACCAGGGGGCTGGGGGAAACACCATATATTTT.

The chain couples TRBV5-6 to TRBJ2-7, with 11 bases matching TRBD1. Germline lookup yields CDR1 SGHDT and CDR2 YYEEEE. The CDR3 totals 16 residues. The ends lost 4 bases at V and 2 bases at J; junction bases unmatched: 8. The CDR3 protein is CASSPDRGPQTYEQYF. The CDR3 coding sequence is TGTGCCAGCAGCCCGGACAGGGGGCCACAAACCTACGAGCAGTACTTC.

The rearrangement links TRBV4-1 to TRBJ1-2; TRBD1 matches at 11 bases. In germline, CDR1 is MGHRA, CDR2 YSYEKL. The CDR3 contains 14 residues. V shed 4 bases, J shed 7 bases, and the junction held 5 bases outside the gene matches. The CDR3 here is CASSPGQGVSGYTF. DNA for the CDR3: TGCGCCAGCAGCCCGGGACAGGGGGTCTCTGGCTACACCTTC.

CDR3 sequence: CASSQDSPTGEQQFF. CDR3 sequence (DNA): TGTGCCAGCAGCCAAGACTCCCCGACAGGGGAACAGCAGTTCTTC. The gene calls are TRBV4-2 and TRBJ2-1, with 8 bases that match TRBD1. The V and J ends lost 0 bases and 11 bases, in that order; junction bases with no gene match: 9. The CDR3 sequence is 15 residues long. Germline values: CDR1 LGHNA, CDR2 YNFKEQ.

The CDR3 nucleotides read TGTGCCAGTAGTACCGGTGGGAACACTGAAGCTTTCTTT. It encodes CASSTGGNTEAFF. The J gene is TRBJ1-1, the V gene TRBV19, with no clear D. The CDR3 runs 13 residues. Deletions cut 4 bases from V and 1 base from J, with 7 bases between. The germline CDR1 and CDR2 sequences are LNHDA and SQIVND (reference sequence).

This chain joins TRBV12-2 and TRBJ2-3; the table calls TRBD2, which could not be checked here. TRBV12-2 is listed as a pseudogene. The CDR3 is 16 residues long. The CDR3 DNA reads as TGTGCAAGTCGCCACCCCCAAGGGGAGGGCACAGATACGCAGTATTTT. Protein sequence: CASRHPQGEGTDTQYF.

The CDR3 nucleotides are TGTGCCAGCAGTGACCTAGCGGGAGGGTCCAATGAGCAGTTCTTC. Translating it yields CASSDLAGGSNEQFF. This sequence joins TRBV11-1 and TRBJ2-1, with 12 bases matching TRBD2. This CDR3 region has 15 residues. Germline loops: CDR1 SGHAT, CDR2 FQDESV (reference sequence). J was trimmed by 6 bases and V by 6 bases; bases with no gene match: 6.

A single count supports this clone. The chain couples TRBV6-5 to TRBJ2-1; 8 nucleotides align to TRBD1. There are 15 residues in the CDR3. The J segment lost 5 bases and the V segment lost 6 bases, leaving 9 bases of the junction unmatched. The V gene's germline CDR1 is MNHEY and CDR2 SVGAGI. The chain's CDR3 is CASSPTGGNHNEQFF. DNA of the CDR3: TGTGCCAGCAGCCCCACAGGGGGGAACCACAATGAGCAGTTCTTC.